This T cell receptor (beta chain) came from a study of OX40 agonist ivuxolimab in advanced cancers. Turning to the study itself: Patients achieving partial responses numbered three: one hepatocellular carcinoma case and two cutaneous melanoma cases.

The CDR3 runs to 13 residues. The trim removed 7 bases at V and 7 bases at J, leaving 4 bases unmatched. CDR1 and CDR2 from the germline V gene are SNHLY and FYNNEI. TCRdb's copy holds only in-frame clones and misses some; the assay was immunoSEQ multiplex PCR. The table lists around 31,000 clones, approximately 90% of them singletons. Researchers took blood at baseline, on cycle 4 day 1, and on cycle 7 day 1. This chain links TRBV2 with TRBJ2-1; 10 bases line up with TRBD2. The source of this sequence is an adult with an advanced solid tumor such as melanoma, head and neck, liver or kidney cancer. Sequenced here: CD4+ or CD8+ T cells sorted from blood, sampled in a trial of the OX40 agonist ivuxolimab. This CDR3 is CASMASGSNEQFF. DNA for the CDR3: TGTGCCAGCATGGCTAGCGGGAGTAATGAGCAGTTCTTC.